These 21 T cell receptor beta chains were sequenced from one sample in a study of blood T cell repertoires in COVID-19. Sequencing was performed with immunoSEQ multiplex PCR; in TCRdb, only in-frame clones are kept and a portion is missing. This repertoire shows about 54,000 clones, 81% found once; its top ten account for 5% to 6.5%. The sequencing sample was made of peripheral blood. The receptors derive from an older woman with acute or convalescent COVID-19.

The V and J genes are TRBV19 and TRBJ1-4, with D unclear. Germline V lookup: CDR1 LNHDA, CDR2 SQIVND (reference sequence). Trimming took off 6 bases at V and 7 bases at J, with 15 bases between the two ends. CDR3 length equals 14 residues. The chain's CDR3 is CASSPQTSAEKLFF. The CDR3 coding sequence is TGTGCCAGTAGCCCACAGACTAGTGCTGAAAAACTGTTTTTT.

The rearrangement uses TRBV10-3 and TRBJ2-5; 7 nucleotides align to TRBD1. The J segment lost 3 bases and the V segment lost 8 bases, leaving 6 bases of the junction unmatched. The germline gives CDR1 ENHRY, CDR2 SYGVKD. The CDR3 is 13 amino acids. CDR3 amino acids: CAIGRDSEETQYF. DNA of the CDR3: TGTGCCATCGGTAGGGACAGTGAAGAGACCCAGTACTTC.

V gene TRBV18 combines with J gene TRBJ1-2; D not certain. CDR1 and CDR2 (germline): KGHSH, LQKENI. The CDR3 is 11 amino acids. V gave up 6 bases and J gave up 6 bases, with 8 bases separating them. The CDR3 is CASSDGDGYTF. The CDR3 DNA reads as TGTGCCAGCTCCGACGGGGATGGCTACACCTTC. The variable domain in full, completed from reference TRBV18 and TRBJ1-2, reads NAGVMQNPRHLVRRRGQEARLRCSPMKGHSHVYWYRQLPEEGLKFMVYLQKENIIDESGMPKERFSAEFPKEGPSILRIQQVVRGDSAAYFCASSDGDGYTFGSGTRLTVV.

The rearrangement links TRBV5-1 to TRBJ2-5; 9 bases are shared with TRBD2. CDR3 length equals 17 residues. Germline V gene sequence: CDR1 SGHRS, CDR2 YFSETQ. The trim removed 3 bases at V and 0 bases at J, leaving 9 bases unmatched. The CDR3 DNA is TGCGCCAGCAGCTCGTCGTTGACTAGCGGCCACCAAGAGACCCAGTACTTC. Protein: CASSSSLTSGHQETQYF.

This chain joins TRBV7-9 and TRBJ2-7, with 12 bases matching TRBD2. V gave up 4 bases and J gave up 4 bases; unmatched junction bases: 14. Germline V gene sequence: CDR1 SEHNR, CDR2 FQNEAQ (reference sequence). There are 18 residues in the CDR3. CDR3 loop: CASSSRGTSGGTLYEQYF. For the CDR3, the DNA is TGTGCCAGCAGCTCGAGGGGCACTAGCGGGGGGACCTTATACGAGCAGTACTTC.

The chain's CDR3 is CASRTGLARMDEQFF. The CDR3 nucleotides are TGTGCCAGTAGGACGGGACTAGCGCGAATGGATGAGCAGTTCTTC. The chain uses TRBV19 and TRBJ2-1, with TRBD2 identical over 10 bases. The V and J ends lost 6 bases and 8 bases, in that order; junction bases with no gene match: 10. In germline, CDR1 is LNHDA, CDR2 SQIVND (reference sequence). This CDR3 has 15 residues.

The chain couples TRBV11-2 to TRBJ1-2; 7 nucleotides match TRBD1. Per the germline V gene, CDR1 is SGHAT and CDR2 is FQNNGV. With V trimmed by 5 bases and J by 7 bases, 7 bases remained unmatched. This CDR3 has 13 amino acids. The DNA for the CDR3 is TGTGCCAGCAGCCTGCAAAACAGGGGTGGCTACACCTTC. Its translation is CASSLQNRGGYTF. The variable domain in full, completed from reference TRBV11-2 and TRBJ1-2, reads EAGVAQSPRYKIIEKRQSVAFWCNPISGHATLYWYQQILGQGPKLLIQFQNNGVVDDSQLPKDRFSAERLKGVDSTLKIQPAKLEDSAVYLCASSLQNRGGYTFGSGTRLTVV.

The V gene is TRBV7-6, the J gene TRBJ2-5, with 7 bases matching TRBD2. With V trimmed by 5 bases and J by 1 base, 10 bases remained unmatched. The germline V gene encodes CDR1 SGHVS and CDR2 FNYEAQ. The CDR3 totals 16 residues. The CDR3 DNA is TGTGCCAGCAGCCTAAGTGCGGGGGAGGGCCAAGAGACCCAGTACTTC. This codes for CASSLSAGEGQETQYF.

CDR3 in amino acids: CASSLFSGEEGYTF. The CDR3, as DNA: TGTGCCAGCAGTTTATTTTCTGGGGAGGAAGGCTACACCTTC. The chain is built from TRBV27 and TRBJ1-2; the D is unclear. Germline CDR1 is MNHEY and CDR2 is SMNVEV (reference sequence). The CDR3 spans 14 residues. Trimming removed 1 base at V and 8 bases at J, with 14 bases between.

For the CDR3, the DNA is TGTGCCAGCAGCCCACGGGTTATGAACACTGAAGCTTTCTTT. It codes for CASSPRVMNTEAFF. This chain uses TRBV7-8 with TRBJ1-1; D unresolved. The germline V and J ends were trimmed by 5 bases and 0 bases, with 10 bases remaining between them. CDR3 length equals 14 residues. Per the germline V gene, CDR1 is SGHVS and CDR2 is FQNEAQ.

The gene calls are TRBV3-1 (or the pseudogene TRBV3-2) and TRBJ2-5; 10 bases fit TRBD2. The J segment lost 4 bases and the V segment lost 3 bases, leaving 2 bases of the junction unmatched. CDR3 length: 14 residues. Germline V CDR1 and CDR2: LGHDT, YNNKEL (reference sequence). In DNA form, the CDR3 reads TGTGCCAGCAGCCACCTAGCGGGAGTAGAGACCCAGTACTTC. Amino acid sequence: CASSHLAGVETQYF.

Of note for this clone: This sample includes further DNA sequences coding for the same CDR3. J is TRBJ1-3 and V is TRBV11-2; tentatively, D is TRBD1 (5 bases). Looked up from germline, CDR1 is SGHAT and CDR2 is FQNNGV. This CDR3 is 15 amino acids long. V shed 3 bases and J shed 4 bases, with 13 bases lying between them. CDR3 loop: CASSLGQGGGNTIYF. CDR3 DNA: TGTGCCAGCAGCTTGGGCCAGGGCGGCGGAAACACCATATATTTT.

The rearrangement links TRBV5-5 to TRBJ2-1; 8 nucleotides agree with TRBD1. Looked up from germline, CDR1 is SGHKS and CDR2 is YYEKEE (reference sequence). The V segment lost 5 bases and the J segment 8 bases; nucleotides outside the gene matches: 18. The CDR3 sequence is 17 residues long. The chain's CDR3 is CASSPDRVSALVDEQFF. CDR3 nucleotides: TGTGCCAGCAGTCCGGACAGGGTTAGTGCATTGGTCGATGAGCAGTTCTTC.

J is TRBJ1-1 and V is TRBV18, with D perhaps matching TRBD1 (5 bases). The V gene lost 0 bases and the J gene lost 0 bases, with 8 bases spanning the gap. Germline V CDR1 and CDR2: KGHSH, LQKENI. The CDR3 loop spans 15 amino acids. CDR3 bases: TGTGCCAGCTCACCACCCGCGACAGTGAACACTGAAGCTTTCTTT. Residues: CASSPPATVNTEAFF.

In regard to this clone: Other DNA sequences within the sample encode an identical CDR3. The V gene is TRBV7-9, the J gene TRBJ1-5; D not resolved. Trimming cost V 3 bases and J 4 bases, with 4 bases left between them. The length of the CDR3 is 12 residues. CDR1 SEHNR and CDR2 FQNEAQ come from the germline V gene (reference sequence). CDR3 DNA sequence: TGTGCCAGCAGCTTGCTAAATCAGCCCCAGCATTTT. Its translation is CASSLLNQPQHF.

The gene calls are TRBV19 and TRBJ1-4; 10 positions match TRBD1. The V gene end was trimmed by 8 bases and the J gene end by 8 bases; junction bases not matched to a gene: 11. CDR1 is LNHDA and CDR2 is SQIVND in the germline V gene (reference sequence). The CDR3 sequence is 15 residues long. CDR3 nucleotides: TGTGCCAGTGCGGACAGGGGGGGGAGCGGCGAAAAACTGTTTTTT. Encoded protein: CASADRGGSGEKLFF.

The chain couples TRBV6-5 to TRBJ2-1, with 9 bases aligning to TRBD2. The CDR3 length is 16 residues. After removal of 4 bases from V and 5 bases from J, the junction contained 9 bases not matched to a gene. Germline V lookup: CDR1 MNHEY, CDR2 SVGAGI. The CDR3 bases are TGTGCCAGCAGTTCCCGGAGCGGGGGGATACACAATGAGCAGTTCTTC. Protein: CASSSRSGGIHNEQFF.

This chain connects TRBV3-1 (or the pseudogene TRBV3-2) to TRBJ2-1, with D possibly matching TRBD2 (5 bases). V gave up 1 base and J gave up 6 bases, with 7 bases separating them. The CDR3 extends over 13 amino acids. The V gene's germline CDR1 is LGHDT and CDR2 YNNKEL (reference sequence). CDR3 amino acids: CASSQARGNEQFF. Written as DNA, the CDR3 is TGTGCCAGCAGCCAAGCCCGGGGCAATGAGCAGTTCTTC.

The chain employs TRBV5-1 and TRBJ2-3; possible D gene TRBD2, 5 bases. V was trimmed by 0 bases and J by 6 bases, leaving 11 bases between them. The V gene's germline CDR1 is SGHRS and CDR2 YFSETQ. This CDR3 has 14 amino acids. For the CDR3, the DNA is TGCGCCAGCAGCTTGGGTCAGTCGGGGGATACGCAGTATTTT. Translated, it gives CASSLGQSGDTQYF.

The V and J genes are TRBV7-8 and TRBJ1-4; D ambiguous. The CDR3 sequence is 13 residues long. Per the germline V gene, CDR1 is SGHVS and CDR2 is FQNEAQ. The V end was cut by 1 base, the J end by 6 bases, with 6 bases between. The CDR3 nucleotides read TGTGCCAGCAGCTTAGGACTGGATGAAAAACTGTTTTTT. It specifies CASSLGLDEKLFF.

V is TRBV5-1 and J is TRBJ2-1, with 8 bases identical to TRBD2. This CDR3 has 14 residues. Germline values: CDR1 SGHRS, CDR2 YFSETQ. Trimming removed 4 bases from V and 7 bases from J; junction bases left unmatched: 7. Here the CDR3 DNA reads TGCGCCAGCAGCATTAGCGGGGACGGGAATGAGCAGTTCTTC. Protein: CASSISGDGNEQFF.